The 8 T cell receptor beta chains below all came from one sample that was sequenced in a study of OX40 agonist ivuxolimab in advanced cancers. The protocol was immunoSEQ multiplex PCR, while the TCRdb copy is restricted to in-frame clones and leaves out a portion. This table holds around 56,000 clones, approximately 88% found once. The source was CD4+ or CD8+ T cells sorted from blood, collected in a trial of the OX40 agonist ivuxolimab. All receptors derive from an adult with an advanced solid tumor such as melanoma, head and neck, liver or kidney cancer.

The rearrangement links TRBV7-9 to TRBJ2-2, with unresolved D. V was shortened by 2 bases and J by 0 bases, with 7 bases between the two germline ends. This CDR3 has 15 amino acids. The germline CDR1 and CDR2 sequences are SEHNR and FQNEAQ (reference sequence). DNA of the CDR3: TGTGCCAGCAGCTTATGGCAGCCGAACACCGGGGAGCTGTTTTTT. Amino acids: CASSLWQPNTGELFF.

As for this clone: Given a much more abundant clone one base away, this may be a read error. The CDR3 sequence is CASSLATSGYEQYF. Written as DNA, the CDR3 is TGTGCCAGCAGCTTAGCGACTAGCGGCTACGAGCAGTACTTC. The J gene is TRBJ2-7, the V gene TRBV7-8; TRBD2 agrees at 9 bases. V trimming: 0 bases; J trimming: 3 bases; junction bases outside the gene matches: 0. Germline CDR1 and CDR2: SGHVS and FQNEAQ. The CDR3 is 14 amino acids.

The rearrangement links TRBV5-1 to TRBJ2-2; the match to TRBD2 covers 8 bases. Germline CDR1 SGHRS, CDR2 YFSETQ. This CDR3 is 16 amino acids long. V was clipped by 4 bases and J by 2 bases; unmatched bases: 7. This CDR3 reads CASSPERGSNTGELFF. DNA of the CDR3: TGCGCCAGCAGCCCAGAGCGGGGGAGTAACACCGGGGAGCTGTTTTTT.

This clone has just one count. The gene calls are TRBV19 and TRBJ2-3; no firm D call. Germline V gene data show CDR1 as LNHDA and CDR2 as SQIVND (reference sequence). CDR3 length: 16 residues. Between the trimmed V and J ends, which lost 3 bases and 0 bases, there was a span of 13 bases. CDR3 bases: TGTGCCAGTAGTATGGTCGTCCGGAGTAGCACAGATACGCAGTATTTT. Protein product: CASSMVVRSSTDTQYF.

This chain links TRBV19 with TRBJ2-1; D may be TRBD2 (5 bases). The CDR3 contains 15 residues. V was pared by 7 bases and J by 2 bases, with 15 bases between. Germline V gives CDR1 LNHDA, CDR2 SQIVND (reference sequence). The CDR3 DNA is TGTGCCAGTACCCTTGGCGGGCCCGCCTACAATGAGCAGTTCTTC. Amino acids: CASTLGGPAYNEQFF.

This rearrangement joins TRBV12-2 to TRBJ2-2; TRBD2 is taken as the D call from the table, unchecked against the DNA. TRBV12-2 is reported as a pseudogene. The CDR3 has 15 amino acids. CDR3 DNA sequence: TGTGCAAGTCGCTTAAATGGCGGGGGGCCCAGGGAGCTGTTTTTT. Translation: CASRLNGGGPRELFF.

The rearrangement links TRBV14 to TRBJ2-7; 8 bases are a match to TRBD1. CDR1 and CDR2 from the germline V gene are SGHDN and FVKESK. This CDR3 has 13 amino acids. The junction had 5 bases not matched to a gene; V was cut back by 4 bases and J by 6 bases. Here the CDR3 reads CASSLSDRVEQYV. CDR3 coding DNA: TGTGCCAGCAGCCTATCGGACAGGGTCGAGCAGTACGTC.

The CDR3 protein is CASSFLGQANTEAFF. In DNA form, the CDR3 reads TGTGCCAGCAGTTTCCTAGGCCAGGCGAACACTGAAGCTTTCTTT. The rearrangement links TRBV28 to TRBJ1-1; D remains unclear. From germline, CDR1 is MDHEN and CDR2 SYDVKM. This CDR3 has 15 residues. V was cut by 3 bases and J by 1 base, with 12 bases left in between. The whole variable domain, filled in from reference TRBV28 and TRBJ1-1, reads DVKVTQSSRYLVKRTGEKVFLECVQDMDHENMFWYRQDPGLGLRLIYFSYDVKMKEKGDIPEGYSVSREKKERFSLILESASTNQTSMYLCASSFLGQANTEAFFGQGTRLTVV.